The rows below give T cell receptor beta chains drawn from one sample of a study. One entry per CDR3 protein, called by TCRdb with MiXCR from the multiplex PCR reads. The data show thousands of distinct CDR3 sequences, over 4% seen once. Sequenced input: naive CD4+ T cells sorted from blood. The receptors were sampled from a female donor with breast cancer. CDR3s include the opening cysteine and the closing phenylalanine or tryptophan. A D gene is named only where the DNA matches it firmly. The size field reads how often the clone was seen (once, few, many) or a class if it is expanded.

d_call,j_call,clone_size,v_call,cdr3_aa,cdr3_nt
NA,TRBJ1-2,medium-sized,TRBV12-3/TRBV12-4,CASSLQGMGGYTF,TGTGCCAGCAGTTTACAGGGGATGGGCGGCTACACCTTC
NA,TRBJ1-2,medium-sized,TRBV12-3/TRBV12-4,CASKEGSYGYTF,TGTGCCAGCAAGGAGGGATCCTATGGCTACACCTTC
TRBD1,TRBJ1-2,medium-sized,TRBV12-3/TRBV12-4,CASSIDGDRLTNYGYTF,TGTGCCAGCAGTATCGACGGGGACAGGCTCACTAACTATGGCTACACCTTC
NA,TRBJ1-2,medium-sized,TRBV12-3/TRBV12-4,CASRYDRSLGYTF,TGTGCCAGCAGGTACGACAGGTCCCTGGGCTACACCTTC
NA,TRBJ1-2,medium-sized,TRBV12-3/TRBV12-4,CASSLLDGGEWGYTF,TGTGCCAGCAGTTTGTTAGATGGCGGCGAGTGGGGCTACACCTTC
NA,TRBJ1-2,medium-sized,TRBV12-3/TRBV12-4,CASSLQVQGYTF,TGTGCCAGCAGTTTACAGGTGCAGGGCTACACCTTC
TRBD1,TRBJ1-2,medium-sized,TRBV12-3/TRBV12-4,CASSLGLWTGNGYTF,TGTGCCAGCAGTTTAGGCCTTTGGACAGGGAATGGCTACACCTTC
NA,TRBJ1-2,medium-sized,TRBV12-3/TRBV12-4,CASSLEAPWGYTF,TGTGCCAGCAGTTTAGAGGCACCCTGGGGCTACACCTTC
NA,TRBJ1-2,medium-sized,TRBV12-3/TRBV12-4,CASSWGTSYTF,TGTGCCAGCAGTTGGGGCACCAGCTACACCTTC
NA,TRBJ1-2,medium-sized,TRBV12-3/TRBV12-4,CASSSGSTAYGYTF,TGTGCCAGCAGTTCGGGATCCACAGCTTATGGCTACACCTTC
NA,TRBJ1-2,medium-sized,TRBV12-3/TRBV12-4,CASSFMDRNYYGYTF,TGTGCCAGCAGTTTTATGGACAGAAACTACTATGGCTACACCTTC
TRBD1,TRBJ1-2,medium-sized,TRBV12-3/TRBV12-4,CASSSEDRAPYGYTF,TGTGCCAGCAGTTCGGAGGACAGGGCGCCCTATGGCTACACCTTC
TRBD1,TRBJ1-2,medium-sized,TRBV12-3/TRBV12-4,CASSPGQGIYGYTF,TGTGCCAGCAGTCCGGGACAGGGGATCTATGGCTACACCTTC
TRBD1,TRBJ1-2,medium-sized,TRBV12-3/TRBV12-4,CASSSGQLQPYGYTF,TGTGCCAGCAGTTCGGGACAGCTTCAACCTTATGGCTACACCTTC
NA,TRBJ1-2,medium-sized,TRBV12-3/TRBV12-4,CASTGRLRRVDGYTF,TGTGCCAGCACCGGGCGACTCCGAAGGGTTGATGGCTACACCTTC
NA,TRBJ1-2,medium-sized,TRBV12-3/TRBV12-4,CASSFYGQNYGYTF,TGTGCCAGCAGTTTCTATGGGCAGAACTATGGCTACACCTTC
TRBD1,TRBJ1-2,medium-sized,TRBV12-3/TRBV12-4,CASSFKGQFSYGYTF,TGTGCCAGCAGTTTCAAGGGACAGTTTTCCTATGGCTACACCTTC
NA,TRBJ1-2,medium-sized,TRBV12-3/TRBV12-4,CASSLLDKNYGYTF,TGTGCCAGCAGTTTACTGGACAAGAACTATGGCTACACCTTC
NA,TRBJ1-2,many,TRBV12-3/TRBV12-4,CASTGRYLNYGYTF,TGTGCCAGCACGGGCAGATACCTTAACTATGGCTACACCTTC
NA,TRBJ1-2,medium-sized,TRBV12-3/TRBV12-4,CASSGDKGRGYTF,TGTGCCAGCAGCGGGGACAAAGGTAGAGGCTACACCTTC
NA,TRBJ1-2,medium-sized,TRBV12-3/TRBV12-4,CASSFGNIYGYTF,TGTGCCAGCAGTTTTGGCAACATCTATGGCTACACCTTC
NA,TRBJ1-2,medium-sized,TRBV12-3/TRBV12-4,CASRSTNYGYTF,TGTGCCAGCCGAAGTACTAACTATGGCTACACCTTC
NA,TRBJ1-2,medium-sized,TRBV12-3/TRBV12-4,CASSPGVRLIYTF,TGTGCCAGCAGCCCAGGGGTCCGATTGATCTACACCTTC
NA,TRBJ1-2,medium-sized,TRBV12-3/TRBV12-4,CASSSSRRTGWGIYGYTF,TGTGCCAGCTCCTCTAGTCGTCGAACAGGGTGGGGAATCTATGGCTACACCTTC
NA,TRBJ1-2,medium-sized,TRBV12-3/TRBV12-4,CASSFRGLKVGYTF,TGTGCCAGCAGTTTCCGGGGCCTCAAGGTTGGCTACACCTTC
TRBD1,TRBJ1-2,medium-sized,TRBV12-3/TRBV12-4,CASTQQGYGYTF,TGTGCCAGCACTCAACAGGGGTATGGCTACACCTTC
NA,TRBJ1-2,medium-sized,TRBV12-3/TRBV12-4,CASSYTPGQIYGYTF,TGTGCCAGCAGTTACACCCCGGGACAAATCTATGGCTACACCTTC
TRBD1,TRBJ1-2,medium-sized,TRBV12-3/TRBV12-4,CASSLLEAGTDAYTF,TGTGCCAGCAGTTTACTCGAAGCCGGGACAGATGCCTACACCTTC
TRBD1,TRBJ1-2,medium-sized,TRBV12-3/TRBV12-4,CASSYGQGVKGYTF,TGTGCCAGCAGTTACGGACAGGGAGTAAAGGGCTACACCTTC